The 27 T cell receptor beta chains below were found in one sample sequenced in a study of early T cells in non-severe SARS-CoV-2 infection. TCRdb reprocessed the 5' RACE reads with MiXCR, giving one entry per CDR3 protein. In the table there are tens of thousands of distinct CDR3 sequences, about an eighth of which are singletons. Material: whole blood. Receptors originate from an adult who was a healthcare worker with PCR-confirmed SARS-CoV-2 infection or an uninfected control (not recorded which).

The chain recombines TRBV4-1 with TRBJ2-7; D unresolved. This CDR3 has 13 amino acids. Trimming pared 0 bases from V and 2 bases from J, leaving 5 bases between. Germline-derived CDR1 and CDR2 are MGHRA and YSYEKL. The CDR3 DNA is TGCGCCAGCAGCCAAGAGGTTGCCTACGAGCAGTACTTC. Translated, it gives CASSQEVAYEQYF.

This clonotype was seen many times. The J gene is TRBJ2-7, the V gene TRBV3-1; a weak D match, TRBD1 (6 bases). V was pared by 4 bases and J by 1 base, with 11 bases between. From germline, CDR1 is LGHDT and CDR2 YNNKEL (reference sequence). The CDR3 runs 14 residues. CDR3 in DNA: TGTGCCAGCAGCCCCCAGGGGAAATCCTACGAGCAGTACTTC. Protein sequence: CASSPQGKSYEQYF.

This clonotype came up many times. The chain uses TRBV6-6 and TRBJ2-4, with D maybe TRBD1 (9 bases). V was trimmed by 2 bases and J by 2 bases, leaving 25 bases between them. The germline CDR1 and CDR2 sequences are MNHNY and SVGAGI (reference sequence). CDR3 size: 20 residues. The CDR3 sequence: CASSYPFRGGQGFSKNIQYF. In DNA, the CDR3 is TGTGCCAGCAGTTACCCGTTTCGGGGGGGACAGGGATTTTCCAAAAACATTCAGTACTTC.

The V call is TRBV11-3, the J call TRBJ2-1; 9 bases agree with TRBD2. The CDR3 contains 15 residues. Germline V lookup: CDR1 SGHNT, CDR2 YENEEA. V lost 5 bases, J lost 4 bases, and 6 bases stayed unmatched. The CDR3 region has the DNA TGTGCCAGCAGCCAAGGCGGGAGGGATTACAATGAGCAGTTCTTC. It encodes CASSQGGRDYNEQFF.

The chain's CDR3 is CASSVSTGTSGMKDTQYF. CDR3 DNA: TGTGCCAGCAGCGTCTCTACCGGGACTAGCGGGATGAAAGATACGCAGTATTTT. The V call is TRBV7-2, the J call TRBJ2-3; 13 nucleotides agree with TRBD2. Losses at the gene ends were 5 bases for V and 5 bases for J; bases not matched to a gene: 13. Germline V lookup: CDR1 SGHTA, CDR2 FQGNSA. The CDR3 is 18 residues long.

This clonotype showed up just a few times. J is TRBJ2-5 and V is TRBV7-9; a possible D gene is TRBD1 (5 bases). Trimming pared 8 bases from V and 9 bases from J, leaving 16 bases between. The germline V gene has CDR1 SEHNR and CDR2 FQNEAQ (reference sequence). The CDR3 is 12 amino acids. The CDR3 spells CASEQVTVAQYF. As DNA, the CDR3 is TGTGCCAGCGAACAGGTGACTGTGGCCCAGTACTTC.

The chain couples TRBV27 to TRBJ2-3; 10 bases are shared with TRBD1. Trimming cost V 4 bases and J 2 bases; bases outside gene matches: 15. CDR1 MNHEY and CDR2 SMNVEV come from the germline V gene (reference sequence). CDR3 length: 19 residues. Written as DNA, the CDR3 is TGTGCCAGCAGTTCCCGACGACAGGGGGCGGGTGCTGCCACAGATACGCAGTATTTT. This sequence encodes CASSSRRQGAGAATDTQYF.

This chain joins TRBV5-4 and TRBJ2-2; TRBD2 aligns across 11 bases. Looked up from germline, CDR1 is SGHNT and CDR2 is YYREEE (reference sequence). The CDR3 contains 16 residues. The junction had 2 bases not matched to a gene; V was cut back by 3 bases and J by 1 base. As DNA, the CDR3 is TGTGCCAGCAGCTGGGGACTAGCGGTGAACACCGGGGAGCTGTTTTTT. It specifies CASSWGLAVNTGELFF.

This chain joins TRBV18 and TRBJ2-7; unclear D gene. The CDR3 is made up of 13 amino acids. Germline CDR1 and CDR2: KGHSH and LQKENI. V shed 0 bases and J shed 4 bases, with 7 bases lying between them. This CDR3 is CASSPPTLYEQYF. The CDR3 nucleotides are TGTGCCAGCTCACCACCGACACTTTACGAGCAGTACTTC.

At least ten counts were recorded for this clonotype. The V and J genes are TRBV19 and TRBJ1-5, with D unresolved. Germline assignment: CDR1 LNHDA and CDR2 SQIVND (reference sequence). With 3 bases removed from V and 9 bases from J, the gap between germline ends came to 12 bases. This CDR3 is 13 amino acids long. The CDR3 protein is CASSMTPGAPQHF. The DNA for the CDR3 is TGTGCCAGTAGTATGACGCCGGGTGCGCCCCAGCATTTT.

This clonotype was counted many times. The chain combines TRBV20-1 with TRBJ1-1; no definite D call. The germline V gene encodes CDR1 DFQATT and CDR2 SNEGSKA (reference sequence). CDR3 length equals 11 residues. V lost 0 bases and J 4 bases, leaving 3 bases between the germline ends. This CDR3 is CSAREGTEAFF. DNA of the CDR3: TGCAGTGCTAGAGAAGGCACTGAAGCTTTCTTT.

The chain recombines TRBV20-1 with TRBJ2-2; 14 nucleotides line up with TRBD2. CDR3 size: 17 residues. V lost 1 base to trimming and J lost 5 bases; unmatched junction nucleotides: 6. Germline values: CDR1 DFQATT, CDR2 SNEGSKA (reference sequence). DNA for the CDR3: TGCAGTGCTAGAGGCGGACTAGCGGGAGGAGGTACCGGGGAGCTGTTTTTT. Translation gives CSARGGLAGGGTGELFF.

This chain uses TRBV7-6 with TRBJ2-5; D might be TRBD2 (5 bases). The V end lost 4 bases, the J end lost 0 bases, and 9 bases lay between the germline ends. This CDR3 spans 14 amino acids. CDR1 and CDR2 from the germline V gene are SGHVS and FNYEAQ. CDR3 sequence: CASSYLGDQETQYF. CDR3 bases: TGTGCCAGCAGCTACCTGGGAGACCAAGAGACCCAGTACTTC.

CDR3 DNA sequence: TGTGCCAGCAGCTCTTTCACCGGGGTTTCTGGGGCCAACGTCCTGACTTTC. Amino acids: CASSSFTGVSGANVLTF. V usage is TRBV7-3 and J usage is TRBJ2-6, with a tentative D call TRBD2 (5 bases). This CDR3 contains 17 residues. Germline values: CDR1 SGHTA, CDR2 FQGTGA. V was pared by 4 bases and J by 1 base, with 14 bases between.

This clonotype was seen only a few times. The chain joins TRBV7-9 to TRBJ2-7; 13 positions match TRBD2. The V segment lost 4 bases and the J segment 0 bases; nucleotides outside the gene matches: 15. The CDR3 spans 20 residues. Germline CDR1 and CDR2: SEHNR and FQNEAQ (reference sequence). CDR3 bases: TGTGCCAGCAGCTCCTCCCCGGGACTAGCGGGGAACTTCAGCTCCTACGAGCAGTACTTC. Residues: CASSSSPGLAGNFSSYEQYF.

The J gene is TRBJ1-2, the V gene TRBV24-1; a weak D match, TRBD1 (6 bases). The CDR3 is 15 residues long. Per the germline V gene, CDR1 is KGHDR and CDR2 is SFDVKD. Deletions cut 4 bases from V and 2 bases from J, with 13 bases between. As DNA, the CDR3 is TGTGCCACCAGTGACCCGAAAACAGGGAACTATGGCTACACCTTC. Protein sequence: CATSDPKTGNYGYTF.

This clonotype was counted at least ten times. CDR3 in amino acids: CASSYSALTIRGSLNGYTF. CDR3 sequence (DNA): TGTGCCAGCAGTTACTCGGCCCTAACGATCAGGGGTTCTTTGAATGGCTACACCTTC. J is TRBJ1-2 and V is TRBV6-5; a weak D match, TRBD1 (6 bases). CDR3 length: 19 amino acids. Germline V gene data show CDR1 as MNHEY and CDR2 as SVGAGI. Trimming cost V 0 bases and J 6 bases, with 26 bases left between them.

Many counts were recorded for this clonotype. The rearrangement links TRBV6-6 to TRBJ2-6; D gene unclear. Germline V CDR1 and CDR2: MNHNY, SVGAGI (reference sequence). V was clipped by 4 bases and J by 4 bases, with 5 bases between them. This CDR3 spans 13 amino acids. CDR3 DNA: TGTGCCAGCAGTTCTCACGGGGCCAACGTCCTGACTTTC. It codes for CASSSHGANVLTF.

The chain recombines TRBV2 with TRBJ1-6; 9 bases align to TRBD1. The germline gives CDR1 SNHLY, CDR2 FYNNEI. The V and J ends lost 6 bases and 7 bases, in that order; junction bases with no gene match: 7. This CDR3 has 15 amino acids. The CDR3 coding sequence is TGTGCCAGCAGGGTAACAGGGGGCAGCAATTCACCCCTCCACTTT. Protein: CASRVTGGSNSPLHF. The complete variable domain, with remaining parts taken from reference TRBV2 and TRBJ1-6, reads EPEVTQTPSHQVTQMGQEVILRCVPISNHLYFYWYRQILGQKVEFLVSFYNNEISEKSEIFDDQFSVERPDGSNFTLKIRSTKLEDSAMYFCASRVTGGSNSPLHFGNGTRLTVT.

The chain uses TRBV10-3 and TRBJ2-6; D uncertain. V was clipped by 8 bases and J by 0 bases, with 5 bases between them. Germline V gives CDR1 ENHRY, CDR2 SYGVKD. The CDR3 is 13 residues long. CDR3 region: CAIGLSGANVLTF. In DNA form, the CDR3 reads TGTGCCATCGGCCTCTCTGGGGCCAACGTCCTGACTTTC.

In this sample, this clonotype turned up a few times. V gene TRBV7-2 combines with J gene TRBJ1-5; D unresolved. CDR1 and CDR2 (germline): SGHTA, FQGNSA. The CDR3 extends over 15 amino acids. The V gene lost 6 bases and the J gene lost 0 bases, with 12 bases spanning the gap. The CDR3 DNA reads as TGTGCCAGCAGTACAGTGGGCTATAGCAATCAGCCCCAGCATTTT. Residues: CASSTVGYSNQPQHF.

The chain links TRBV2 to TRBJ2-3; D perhaps matches TRBD2 (6 bases). This CDR3 spans 14 amino acids. The germline V gene has CDR1 SNHLY and CDR2 FYNNEI. Trimming took off 4 bases at V and 0 bases at J, with 8 bases between the two ends. The CDR3 here is CASSGRGSTDTQYF. As DNA, the CDR3 is TGTGCCAGCAGTGGGCGGGGTAGCACAGATACGCAGTATTTT.

This chain uses TRBV29-1 with TRBJ2-3; unclear D gene. Trimming removed 2 bases from V and 0 bases from J, with 12 bases in between. The CDR3 has 15 amino acids. The germline gives CDR1 SQVTM, CDR2 ANQGSEA. CDR3 in DNA: TGCAGCGTTGAATGGCAGCTTCCTAGCACAGATACGCAGTATTTT. Encoded protein: CSVEWQLPSTDTQYF.

This clonotype was observed a few times. The DNA of the CDR3 is TGTGCCAGCAGCCGGACAGTTACACAAGAGACCCAGTACTTC. The encoded protein is CASSRTVTQETQYF. The genes are TRBV7-6 and TRBJ2-5, with a weak D call TRBD1 (6 bases). This CDR3 spans 14 amino acids. Germline values: CDR1 SGHVS, CDR2 FNYEAQ. V lost 5 bases and J 2 bases, leaving 12 bases between the germline ends.

In its sample, this clonotype was seen a few times. V gene TRBV7-9 combines with J gene TRBJ2-7, with TRBD1 matching 7 bases. The ends lost 5 bases at V and 9 bases at J; junction bases unmatched: 13. Per the germline V gene, CDR1 is SEHNR and CDR2 is FQNEAQ (reference sequence). This CDR3 contains 14 residues. The CDR3 DNA follows: TGTGCCAGCAGCGAGGGGGACAGCGGAGTTGGGCAGTACTTC. This sequence encodes CASSEGDSGVGQYF.

This clonotype appeared a few times. The gene calls are TRBV29-1 and TRBJ2-1; 14 bases are shared with TRBD2. The V gene end was trimmed by 4 bases and the J gene end by 0 bases; junction bases not matched to a gene: 8. The germline V gene encodes CDR1 SQVTM and CDR2 ANQGSEA. The CDR3 sequence is 18 residues long. The CDR3 sequence is CSVALGLAGDISYNEQFF. In DNA form, the CDR3 reads TGCAGCGTTGCCCTGGGACTAGCGGGAGACATCTCCTACAATGAGCAGTTCTTC.

This clonotype came up many times. V usage is TRBV12-3 or TRBV12-4 and J usage is TRBJ1-1; 9 bases are shared with TRBD1. CDR3 size: 16 residues. Germline trimming cut 4 bases from V and 2 bases from J; bases unmatched to any gene: 8. CDR3 sequence (DNA): TGTGCCAGCAGTTCCTCTTGGGGACAGGGTAACACTGAAGCTTTCTTT. It encodes CASSSSWGQGNTEAFF.